This T cell receptor beta chain was obtained from a study of cytomegalovirus exposure and HLA in healthy donors. Study-level background: Most donors, around 81% of over 300 genotyped, fell in the Caucasian-associated ancestry cluster.

Findings of the study overall: Productive status was seen about 90% or about 30% of the time for most TCR beta V segments in an earlier analysis. Per a later analysis, HLA-associated TCR beta chains showed more clonal expansion than other, equally common TCR beta chains. A later analysis found most CMV-associated TCR beta chains apparently HLA-restricted.

The PCR employed 60 Vbeta primers together with 13 Jbeta primers. Here immunoSEQ multiplex PCR was the method, and the copy in TCRdb shows in-frame clones only, minus some. The table shows around 110,000 clones, with about four fifths occurring only once. To note about this clone: No antigen is known for it.

Germline CDR1 reads SGDLS; CDR2 reads YYNGEE. The CDR3 extends over 14 amino acids. The V and J ends lost 4 bases and 2 bases respectively, with 9 bases between them. The sequenced sample was PBMCs. This receptor was identified in a man under 40 in good health and CMV-seropositive. The V and J genes are TRBV9 and TRBJ2-2, with D maybe TRBD1 (6 bases). In nucleotides, the CDR3 is TGTGCCAGCAGCCCACAGGGAAACACCGGGGAGCTGTTTTTT. Translated, it gives CASSPQGNTGELFF.